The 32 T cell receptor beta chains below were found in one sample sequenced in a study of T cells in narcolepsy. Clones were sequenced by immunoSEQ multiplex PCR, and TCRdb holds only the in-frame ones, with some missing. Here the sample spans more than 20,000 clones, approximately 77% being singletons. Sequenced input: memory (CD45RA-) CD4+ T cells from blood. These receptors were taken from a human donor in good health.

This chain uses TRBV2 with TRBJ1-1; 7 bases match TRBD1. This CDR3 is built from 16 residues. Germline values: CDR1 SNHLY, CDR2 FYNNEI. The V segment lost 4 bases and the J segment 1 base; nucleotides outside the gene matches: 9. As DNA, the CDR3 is TGTGCCAGCAGTGCATACAGGGGATTGTGGAACACTGAAGCTTTCTTT. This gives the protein CASSAYRGLWNTEAFF.

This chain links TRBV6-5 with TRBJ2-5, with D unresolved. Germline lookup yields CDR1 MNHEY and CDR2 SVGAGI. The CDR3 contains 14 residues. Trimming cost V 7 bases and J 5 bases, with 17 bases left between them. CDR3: CASTHNGPWETQYF. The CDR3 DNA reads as TGTGCCAGCACCCATAACGGACCTTGGGAGACCCAGTACTTC.

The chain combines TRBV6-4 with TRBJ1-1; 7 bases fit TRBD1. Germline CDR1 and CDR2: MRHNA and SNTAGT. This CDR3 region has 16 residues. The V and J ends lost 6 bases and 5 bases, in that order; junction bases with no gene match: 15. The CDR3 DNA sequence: TGTGCCAGCAGGGAAGCTACGTCGACAGGGAATACTGAAGCTTTCTTT. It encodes CASREATSTGNTEAFF.

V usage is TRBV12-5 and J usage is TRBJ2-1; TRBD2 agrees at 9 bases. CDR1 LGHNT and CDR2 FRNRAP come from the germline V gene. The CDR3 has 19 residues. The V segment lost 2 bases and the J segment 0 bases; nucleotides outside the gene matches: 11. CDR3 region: CASGLRPSGGPSSYNEQFF. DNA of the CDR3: TGTGCTAGTGGTTTGAGGCCCAGCGGGGGGCCTAGCTCCTACAATGAGCAGTTCTTC.

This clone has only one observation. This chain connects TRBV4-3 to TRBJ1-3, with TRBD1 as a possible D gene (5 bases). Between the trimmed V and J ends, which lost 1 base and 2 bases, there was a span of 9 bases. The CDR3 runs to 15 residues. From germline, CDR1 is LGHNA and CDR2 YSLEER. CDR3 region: CASSQVGGAGNTIYF. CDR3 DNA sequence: TGCGCCAGCAGCCAAGTCGGGGGGGCTGGAAACACCATATATTTT.

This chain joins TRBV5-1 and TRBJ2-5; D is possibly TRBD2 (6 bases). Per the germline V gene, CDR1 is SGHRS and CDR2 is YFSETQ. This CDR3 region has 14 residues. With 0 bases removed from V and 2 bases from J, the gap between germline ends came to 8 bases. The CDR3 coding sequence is TGCGCCAGCAGCTTGGCTAGCGTTCAAGAGACCCAGTACTTC. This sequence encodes CASSLASVQETQYF.

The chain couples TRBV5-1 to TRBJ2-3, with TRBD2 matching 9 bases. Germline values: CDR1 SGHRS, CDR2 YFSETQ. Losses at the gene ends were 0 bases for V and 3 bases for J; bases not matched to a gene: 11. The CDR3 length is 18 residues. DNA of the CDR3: TGCGCCAGCAGCTTGGAGGTCCTAGGGCTAGCGGGGACAGATACGCAGTATTTT. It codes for CASSLEVLGLAGTDTQYF. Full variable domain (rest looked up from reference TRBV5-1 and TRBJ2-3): KAGVTQTPRYLIKTRGQQVTLSCSPISGHRSVSWYQQTPGQGLQFLFEYFSETQRNKGNFPGRFSGRQFSNSRSEMNVSTLELGDSALYLCASSLEVLGLAGTDTQYFGPGTRLTVL.

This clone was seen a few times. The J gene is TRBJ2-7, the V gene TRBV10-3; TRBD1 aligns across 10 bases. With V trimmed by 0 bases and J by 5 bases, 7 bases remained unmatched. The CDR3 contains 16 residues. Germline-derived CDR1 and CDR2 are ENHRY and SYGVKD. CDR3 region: CAISESRQGAGNEQYF. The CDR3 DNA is TGTGCCATCAGTGAGTCCCGACAGGGGGCGGGTAACGAGCAGTACTTC.

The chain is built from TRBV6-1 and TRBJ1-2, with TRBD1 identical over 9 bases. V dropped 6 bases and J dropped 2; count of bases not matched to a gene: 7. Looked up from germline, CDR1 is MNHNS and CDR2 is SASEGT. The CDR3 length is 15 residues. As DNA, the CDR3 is TGTGCCAGCAGGGTACAGGGGGCAGGGAACTATGGCTACACCTTC. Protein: CASRVQGAGNYGYTF.

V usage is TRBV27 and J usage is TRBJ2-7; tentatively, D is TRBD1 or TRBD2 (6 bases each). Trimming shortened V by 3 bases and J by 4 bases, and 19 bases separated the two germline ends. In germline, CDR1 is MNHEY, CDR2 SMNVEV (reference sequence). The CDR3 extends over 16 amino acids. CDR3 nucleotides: TGTGCCAGCAGTTTCAATGGGGGGCTGGGTTTGTACGAGCAGTACTTC. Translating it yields CASSFNGGLGLYEQYF.

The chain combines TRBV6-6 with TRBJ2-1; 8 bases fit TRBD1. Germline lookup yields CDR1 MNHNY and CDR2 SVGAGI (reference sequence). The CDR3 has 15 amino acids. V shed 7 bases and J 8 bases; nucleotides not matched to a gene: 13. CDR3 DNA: TGTGCCAGCACCGAACGGACAGGGTCAATTGATGAGCAGTTCTTC. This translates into CASTERTGSIDEQFF.

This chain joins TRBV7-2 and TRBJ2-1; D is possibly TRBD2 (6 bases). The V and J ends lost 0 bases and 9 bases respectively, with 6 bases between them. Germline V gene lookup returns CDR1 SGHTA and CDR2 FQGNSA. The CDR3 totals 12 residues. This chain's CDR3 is CASSLAGGEQFF. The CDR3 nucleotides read TGTGCCAGCAGCTTAGCGGGGGGTGAGCAGTTCTTC.

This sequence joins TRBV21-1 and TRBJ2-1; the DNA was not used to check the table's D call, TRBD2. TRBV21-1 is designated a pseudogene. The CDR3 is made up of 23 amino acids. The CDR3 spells CASSKYRRPELIIAGGTFHEQFF. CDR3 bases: TGTGCCAGCAGCAAATATCGCAGGCCAGAGCTGATAATAGCGGGGGGGACGTTCCATGAGCAGTTCTTC.

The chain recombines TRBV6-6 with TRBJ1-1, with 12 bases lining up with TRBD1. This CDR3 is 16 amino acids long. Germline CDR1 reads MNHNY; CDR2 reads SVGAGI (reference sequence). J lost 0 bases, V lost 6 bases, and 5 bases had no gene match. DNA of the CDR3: TGTGCCAGCAGGCGGGGACAGGGGGCTATGAACACTGAAGCTTTCTTT. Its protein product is CASRRGQGAMNTEAFF.

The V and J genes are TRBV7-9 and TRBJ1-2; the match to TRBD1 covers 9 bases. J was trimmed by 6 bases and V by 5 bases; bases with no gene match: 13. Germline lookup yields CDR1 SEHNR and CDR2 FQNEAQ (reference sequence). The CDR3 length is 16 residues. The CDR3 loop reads CASSRNTGTGIDGYTF. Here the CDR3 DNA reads TGTGCCAGCAGCAGAAACACCGGGACAGGGATCGATGGCTACACCTTC.

The CDR3 loop is CAWSPTSYEQYF. The CDR3 DNA is TGTGCCTGGAGTCCCACCTCCTACGAGCAGTACTTC. The chain recombines TRBV30 with TRBJ2-7; no clear D gene. Looked up from germline, CDR1 is GTSNPN and CDR2 is SVGIG (reference sequence). The CDR3 loop spans 12 amino acids. Trimming stripped 2 bases from V and 0 bases from J, with 5 bases between.

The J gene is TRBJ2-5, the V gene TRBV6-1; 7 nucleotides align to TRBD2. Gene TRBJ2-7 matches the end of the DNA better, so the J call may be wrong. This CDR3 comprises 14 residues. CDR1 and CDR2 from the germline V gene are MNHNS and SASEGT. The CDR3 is CASMSSGDVYEQYF. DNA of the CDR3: TGTGCCAGCATGTCGAGCGGGGATGTCTACGAGCAGTACTTC.

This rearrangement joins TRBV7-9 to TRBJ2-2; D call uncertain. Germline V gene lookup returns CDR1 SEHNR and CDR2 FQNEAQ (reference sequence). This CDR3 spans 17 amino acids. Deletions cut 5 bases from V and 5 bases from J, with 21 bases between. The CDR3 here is CASSLTVGFQLTGELFF. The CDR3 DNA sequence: TGTGCCAGCAGCCTAACTGTCGGCTTCCAACTGACCGGGGAGCTGTTTTTT.

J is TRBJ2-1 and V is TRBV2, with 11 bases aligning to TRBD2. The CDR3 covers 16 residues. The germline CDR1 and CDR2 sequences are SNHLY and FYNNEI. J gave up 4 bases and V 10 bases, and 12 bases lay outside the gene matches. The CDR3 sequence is CAIPRGLAGGYNEQFF. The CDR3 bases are TGTGCCATCCCCAGAGGCCTAGCGGGGGGTTACAATGAGCAGTTCTTC. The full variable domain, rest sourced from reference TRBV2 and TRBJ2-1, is EPEVTQTPSHQVTQMGQEVILRCVPISNHLYFYWYRQILGQKVEFLVSFYNNEISEKSEIFDDQFSVERPDGSNFTLKIRSTKLEDSAMYFCAIPRGLAGGYNEQFFGPGTRLTVL.

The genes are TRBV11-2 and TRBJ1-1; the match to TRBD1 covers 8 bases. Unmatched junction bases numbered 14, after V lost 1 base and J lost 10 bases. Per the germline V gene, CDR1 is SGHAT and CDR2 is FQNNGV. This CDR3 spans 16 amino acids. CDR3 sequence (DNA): TGTGCCAGCAGCTTAGGATCGGACAGGGTGAGGTTCAGAGCTTTCTTT. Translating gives CASSLGSDRVRFRAFF.

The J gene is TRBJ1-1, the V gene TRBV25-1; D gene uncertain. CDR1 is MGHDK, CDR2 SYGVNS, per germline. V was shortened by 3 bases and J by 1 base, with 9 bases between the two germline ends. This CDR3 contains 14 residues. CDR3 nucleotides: TGTGCCAGCAGTGAGTTTTCCGCGAACACTGAAGCTTTCTTT. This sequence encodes CASSEFSANTEAFF. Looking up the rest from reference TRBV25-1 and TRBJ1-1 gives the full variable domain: EADIYQTPRYLVIGTGKKITLECSQTMGHDKMYWYQQDPGMELHLIHYSYGVNSTEKGDLSSESTVSRIRTEHFPLTLESARPSHTSQYLCASSEFSANTEAFFGQGTRLTVV.

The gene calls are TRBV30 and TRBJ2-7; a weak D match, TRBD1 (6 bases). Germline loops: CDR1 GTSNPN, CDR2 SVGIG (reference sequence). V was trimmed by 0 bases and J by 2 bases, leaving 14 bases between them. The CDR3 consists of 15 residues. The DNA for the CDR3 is TGTGCCTGGAGTGTACCCCAACAGGGTACCTACGAGCAGTACTTC. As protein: CAWSVPQQGTYEQYF.

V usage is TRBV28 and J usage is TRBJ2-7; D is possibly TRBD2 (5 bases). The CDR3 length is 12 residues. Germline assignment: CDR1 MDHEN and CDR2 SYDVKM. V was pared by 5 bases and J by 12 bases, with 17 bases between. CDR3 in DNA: TGTGCCAGCAGTGCCGGGAATTTACTGAGGTACTTC. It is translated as CASSAGNLLRYF.

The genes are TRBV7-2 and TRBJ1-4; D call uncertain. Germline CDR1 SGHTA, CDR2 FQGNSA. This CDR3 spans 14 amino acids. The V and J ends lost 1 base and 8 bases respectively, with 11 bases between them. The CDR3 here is CASSLGRMNEKLFF. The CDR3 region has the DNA TGTGCCAGCAGCTTAGGACGGATGAACGAAAAACTGTTTTTT.

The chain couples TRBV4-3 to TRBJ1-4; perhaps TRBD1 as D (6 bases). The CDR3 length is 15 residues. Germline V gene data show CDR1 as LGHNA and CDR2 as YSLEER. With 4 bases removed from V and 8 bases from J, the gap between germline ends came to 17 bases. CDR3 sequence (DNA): TGCGCCAGCAGCCCCCGGGGAGGGGGTTGGGAAAAACTGTTTTTT. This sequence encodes CASSPRGGGWEKLFF.

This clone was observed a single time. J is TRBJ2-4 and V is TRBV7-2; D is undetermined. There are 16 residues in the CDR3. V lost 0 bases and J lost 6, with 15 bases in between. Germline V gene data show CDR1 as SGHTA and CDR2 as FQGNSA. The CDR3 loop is CASSLARGRLVNIQYF. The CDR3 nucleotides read TGTGCCAGCAGCTTAGCGCGCGGCCGTTTAGTAAACATTCAGTACTTC.

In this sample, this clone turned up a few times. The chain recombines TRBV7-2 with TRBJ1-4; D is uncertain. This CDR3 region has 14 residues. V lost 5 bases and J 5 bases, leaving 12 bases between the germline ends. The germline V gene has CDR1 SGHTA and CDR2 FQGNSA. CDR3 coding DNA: TGTGCCAGCAGCCTAGGACGGTGGAATGAAAAACTGTTTTTT. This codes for CASSLGRWNEKLFF.

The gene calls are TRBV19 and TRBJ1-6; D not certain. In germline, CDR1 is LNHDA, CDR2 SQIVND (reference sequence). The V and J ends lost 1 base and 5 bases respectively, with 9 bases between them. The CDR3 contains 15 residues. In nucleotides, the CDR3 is TGTGCCAGTAGTATAGCGGGAACCGATAATTCACCCCTCCACTTT. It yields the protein CASSIAGTDNSPLHF. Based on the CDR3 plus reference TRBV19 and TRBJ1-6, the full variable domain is DGGITQSPKYLFRKEGQNVTLSCEQNLNHDAMYWYRQDPGQGLRLIYYSQIVNDFQKGDIAEGYSVSREKKESFPLTVTSAQKNPTAFYLCASSIAGTDNSPLHFGNGTRLTVT.

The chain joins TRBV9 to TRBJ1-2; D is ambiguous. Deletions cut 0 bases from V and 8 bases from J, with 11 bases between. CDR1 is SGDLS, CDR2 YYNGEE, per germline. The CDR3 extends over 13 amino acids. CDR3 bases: TGTGCCAGCAGCGTAGAGAGTTCGGGAGGCTACACCTTC. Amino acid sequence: CASSVESSGGYTF.

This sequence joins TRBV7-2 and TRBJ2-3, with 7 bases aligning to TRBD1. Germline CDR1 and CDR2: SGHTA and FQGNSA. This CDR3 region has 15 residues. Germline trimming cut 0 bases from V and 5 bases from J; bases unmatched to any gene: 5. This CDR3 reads CASSLAGRGRDTQYF. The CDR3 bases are TGTGCCAGCAGCTTAGCGGGCAGGGGGAGAGATACGCAGTATTTT. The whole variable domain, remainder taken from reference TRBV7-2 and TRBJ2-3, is GAGVSQSPSNKVTEKGKDVELRCDPISGHTALYWYRQSLGQGLEFLIYFQGNSAPDKSGLPSDRFSAERTGGSVSTLTIQRTQQEDSAVYLCASSLAGRGRDTQYFGPGTRLTVL.

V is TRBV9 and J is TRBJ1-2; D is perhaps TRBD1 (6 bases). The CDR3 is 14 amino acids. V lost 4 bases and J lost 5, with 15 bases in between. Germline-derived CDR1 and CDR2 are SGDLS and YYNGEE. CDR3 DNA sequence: TGTGCCAGCAGCCAATCACAGGGATGGTATGGCTACACCTTC. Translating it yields CASSQSQGWYGYTF.

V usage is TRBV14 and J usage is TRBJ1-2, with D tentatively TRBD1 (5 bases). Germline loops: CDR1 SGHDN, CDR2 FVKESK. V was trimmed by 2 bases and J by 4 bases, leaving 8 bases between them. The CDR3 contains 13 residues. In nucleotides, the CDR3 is TGTGCCAGCAGCCAAAGGGGTGGCTATGGCTACACCTTC. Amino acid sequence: CASSQRGGYGYTF.